This T cell receptor (beta chain) derives from a study of blood T cells in healthy people across ages. Study-level results: Naive T cell percentage and TCR beta diversity correlated strongly.

Germline loops: CDR1 SGHTA, CDR2 FQGNSA. J lost 2 bases, V lost 4 bases, and 8 bases had no gene match. There are 16 residues in the CDR3. Staff drew around 10 milliliters of peripheral blood from each donor. A second about 7 to 12 cycle PCR used barcoded and J-beta primers. TCRdb used MiXCR to reprocess the 5' RACE reads, holding one entry per CDR3 protein. Of 700,000 to 900,000 distinct CDR3 sequences listed, approximately 53% were seen once; the top ten hold about 42%. Comments on this clonotype: The antigen is undetermined.

The J gene is TRBJ2-3, the V gene TRBV7-2, with TRBD2 identical over 8 bases. The specimen was blood. The sequence was obtained from a man older than 75 in good health. The CDR3 protein is CASSSKRGLNTDTQYF. The CDR3 nucleotides are TGTGCCAGCAGCTCAAAGCGGGGGCTGAACACAGATACGCAGTATTTT.